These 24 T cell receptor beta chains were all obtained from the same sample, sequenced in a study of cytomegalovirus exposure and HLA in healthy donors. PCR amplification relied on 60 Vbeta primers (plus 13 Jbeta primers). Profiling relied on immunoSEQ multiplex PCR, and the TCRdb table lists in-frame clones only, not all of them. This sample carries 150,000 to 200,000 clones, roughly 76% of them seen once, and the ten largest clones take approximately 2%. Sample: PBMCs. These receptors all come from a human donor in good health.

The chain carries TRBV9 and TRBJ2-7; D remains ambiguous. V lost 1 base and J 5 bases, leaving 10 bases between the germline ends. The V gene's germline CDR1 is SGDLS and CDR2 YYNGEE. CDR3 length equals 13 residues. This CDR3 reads CASSVSSRNEQYF. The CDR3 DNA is TGTGCCAGCAGCGTATCTAGTCGGAACGAGCAGTACTTC.

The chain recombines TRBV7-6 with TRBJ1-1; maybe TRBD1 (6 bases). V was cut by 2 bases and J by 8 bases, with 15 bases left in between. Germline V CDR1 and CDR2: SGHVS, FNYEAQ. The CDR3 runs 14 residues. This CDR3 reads CASSLRGGAREAFF. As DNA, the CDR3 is TGTGCCAGCAGCTTAAGAGGGGGGGCGCGGGAAGCTTTCTTT.

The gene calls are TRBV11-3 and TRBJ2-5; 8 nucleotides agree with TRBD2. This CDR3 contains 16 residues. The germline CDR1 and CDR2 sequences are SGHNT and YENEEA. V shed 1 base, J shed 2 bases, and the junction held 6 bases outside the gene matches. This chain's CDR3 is CASSLGAGVLQETQYF. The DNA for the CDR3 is TGTGCCAGCAGCTTAGGAGCGGGGGTGTTACAAGAGACCCAGTACTTC.

CDR3 amino acids: CASSQLLTGGYGYTF. CDR3 sequence (DNA): TGTGCCAGCAGCCAACTTCTTACAGGGGGTTATGGCTACACCTTC. The chain joins TRBV7-9 to TRBJ1-2; TRBD1 aligns across 8 bases. V trimming: 5 bases; J trimming: 5 bases; junction bases outside the gene matches: 10. The CDR3 contains 15 residues. In germline, CDR1 is SEHNR, CDR2 FQNEAQ (reference sequence). The complete variable domain, with remaining parts taken from reference TRBV7-9 and TRBJ1-2, reads DTGVSQNPRHKITKRGQNVTFRCDPISEHNRLYWYRQTLGQGPEFLTYFQNEAQLEKSRLLSDRFSAERPKGSFSTLEIQRTEQGDSAMYLCASSQLLTGGYGYTFGSGTRLTVV.

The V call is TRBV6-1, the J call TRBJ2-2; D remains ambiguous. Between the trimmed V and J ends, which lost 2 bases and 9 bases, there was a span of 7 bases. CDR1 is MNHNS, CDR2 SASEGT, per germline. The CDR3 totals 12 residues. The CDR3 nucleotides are TGTGCCAGCAGTGAAATCAGGTGGGAGCTGTTTTTT. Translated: CASSEIRWELFF.

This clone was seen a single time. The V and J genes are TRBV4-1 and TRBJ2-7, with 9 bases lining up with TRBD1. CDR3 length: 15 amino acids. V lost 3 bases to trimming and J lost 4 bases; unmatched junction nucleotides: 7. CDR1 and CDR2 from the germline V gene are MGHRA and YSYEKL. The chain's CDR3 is CASSQGTGTRYEQYF. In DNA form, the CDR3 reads TGCGCCAGCAGCCAGGGGACAGGGACGAGGTACGAGCAGTACTTC.

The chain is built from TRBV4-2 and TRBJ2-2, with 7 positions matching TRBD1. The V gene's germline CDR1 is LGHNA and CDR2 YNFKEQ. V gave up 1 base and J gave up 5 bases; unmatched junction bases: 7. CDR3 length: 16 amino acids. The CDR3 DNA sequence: TGTGCCAGCAGCCAAGGGGACAGTTTTTGGACCGGGGAGCTGTTTTTT. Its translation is CASSQGDSFWTGELFF.

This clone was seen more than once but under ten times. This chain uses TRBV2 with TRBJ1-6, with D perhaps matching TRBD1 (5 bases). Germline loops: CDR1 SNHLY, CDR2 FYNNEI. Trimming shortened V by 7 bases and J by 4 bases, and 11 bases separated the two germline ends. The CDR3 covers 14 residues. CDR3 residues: CASNKDSYNSPLHF. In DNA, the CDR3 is TGTGCCAGCAATAAAGACAGTTATAATTCACCCCTCCACTTT.

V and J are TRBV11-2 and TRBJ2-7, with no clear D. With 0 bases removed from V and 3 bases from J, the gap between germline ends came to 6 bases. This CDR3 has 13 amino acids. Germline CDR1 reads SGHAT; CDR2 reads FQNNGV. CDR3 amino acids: CASSLDRNYEQYF. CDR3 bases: TGTGCCAGCAGCTTAGACAGGAACTACGAGCAGTACTTC.

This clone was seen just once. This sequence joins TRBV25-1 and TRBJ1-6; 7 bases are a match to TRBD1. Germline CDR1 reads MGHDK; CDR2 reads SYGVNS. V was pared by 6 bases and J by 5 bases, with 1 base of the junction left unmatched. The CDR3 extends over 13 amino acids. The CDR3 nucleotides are TGTGCCAGCAGGACAGGGAATAATTCACCCCTCCACTTT. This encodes CASRTGNNSPLHF.

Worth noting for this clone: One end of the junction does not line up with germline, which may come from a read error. The CDR3 sequence is CASSSDPTGPISTNEKLFF. DNA of the CDR3: TGTGCTAGCAGCTCCGATCCGACAGGGCCGATCTCAACTAATGAAAAACTGTTTTTT. The chain couples TRBV7-7 to TRBJ1-4; TRBD1 agrees at 7 bases. Germline assignment: CDR1 SSHAT and CDR2 FNYEAQ (reference sequence). The length of the CDR3 is 19 residues.

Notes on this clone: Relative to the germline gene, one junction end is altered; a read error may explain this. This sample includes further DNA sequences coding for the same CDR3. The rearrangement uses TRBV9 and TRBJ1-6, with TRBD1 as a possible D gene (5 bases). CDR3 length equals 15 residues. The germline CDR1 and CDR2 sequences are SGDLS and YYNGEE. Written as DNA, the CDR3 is TGTGCCAGCAGCTTACACGACAGCCATAATTCACCTCTCCACTTT. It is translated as CASSLHDSHNSPLHF.

The DNA for the CDR3 is TGTGCCAGCAGCCAAGGCACAGGAGGGTCCTACGAGCAGTACTTC. Encoded protein: CASSQGTGGSYEQYF. The chain couples TRBV4-2 to TRBJ2-7; possibly TRBD2 for D (6 bases). The CDR3 is 15 amino acids. CDR1 and CDR2 (germline): LGHNA, YNFKEQ. Between the trimmed V and J ends, which lost 1 base and 1 base, there was a span of 11 bases.

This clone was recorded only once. The CDR3 region is CASSLRTSGGLSSYNEQFF. The CDR3, as DNA: TGCGCCAGCAGCTTGAGGACTAGCGGGGGGTTAAGCTCCTACAATGAGCAGTTCTTC. The chain uses TRBV5-1 and TRBJ2-1; 14 bases are a match to TRBD2. Germline CDR1 and CDR2: SGHRS and YFSETQ. The ends lost 1 base at V and 0 bases at J; junction bases unmatched: 6. The CDR3 is made up of 19 amino acids.

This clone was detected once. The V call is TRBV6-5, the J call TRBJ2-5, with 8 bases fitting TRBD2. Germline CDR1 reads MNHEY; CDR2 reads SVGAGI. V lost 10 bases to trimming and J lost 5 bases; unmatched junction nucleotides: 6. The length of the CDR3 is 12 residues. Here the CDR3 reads CAIGGASETQYF. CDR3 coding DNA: TGTGCCATCGGGGGGGCGTCCGAGACCCAGTACTTC.

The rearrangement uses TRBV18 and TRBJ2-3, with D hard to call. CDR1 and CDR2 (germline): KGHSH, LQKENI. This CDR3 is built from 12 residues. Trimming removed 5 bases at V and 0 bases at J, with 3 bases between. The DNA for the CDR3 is TGTGCCAGCTCATCTAGCACAGATACGCAGTATTTT. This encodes CASSSSTDTQYF. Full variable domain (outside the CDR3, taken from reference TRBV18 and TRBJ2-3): NAGVMQNPRHLVRRRGQEARLRCSPMKGHSHVYWYRQLPEEGLKFMVYLQKENIIDESGMPKERFSAEFPKEGPSILRIQQVVRGDSAAYFCASSSSTDTQYFGPGTRLTVL.

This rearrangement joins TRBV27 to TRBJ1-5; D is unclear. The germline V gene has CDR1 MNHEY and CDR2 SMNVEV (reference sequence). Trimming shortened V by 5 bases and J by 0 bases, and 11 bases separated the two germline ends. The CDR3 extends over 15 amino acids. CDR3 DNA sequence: TGTGCCAGCAGTCCCCACAGCAATAGCAATCAGCCCCAGCATTTT. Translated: CASSPHSNSNQPQHF.

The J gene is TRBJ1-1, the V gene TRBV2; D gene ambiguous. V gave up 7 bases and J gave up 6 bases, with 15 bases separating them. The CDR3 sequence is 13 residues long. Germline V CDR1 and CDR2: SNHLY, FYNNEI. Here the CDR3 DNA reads TGTGCCAGCATTCCTGAGGGCTCATCTGAAGCTTTCTTT. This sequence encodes CASIPEGSSEAFF.

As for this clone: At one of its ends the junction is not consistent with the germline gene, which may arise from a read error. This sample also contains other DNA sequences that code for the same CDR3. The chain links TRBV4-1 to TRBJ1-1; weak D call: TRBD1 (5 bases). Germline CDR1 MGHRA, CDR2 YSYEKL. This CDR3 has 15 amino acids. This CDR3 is CASSQGGGVKTEAFF. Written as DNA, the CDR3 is TGCGCCAGCAGCCAAGGGGGAGGGGTGAAGACTGAAGCTTTTTTT.

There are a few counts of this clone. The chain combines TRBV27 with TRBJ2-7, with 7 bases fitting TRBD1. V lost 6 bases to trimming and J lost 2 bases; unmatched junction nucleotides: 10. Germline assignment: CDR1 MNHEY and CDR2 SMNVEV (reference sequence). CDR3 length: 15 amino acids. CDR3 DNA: TGTGCCAGCAGACCCTCCTCCGGGACAGCCTACGAGCAGTACTTC. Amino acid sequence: CASRPSSGTAYEQYF.

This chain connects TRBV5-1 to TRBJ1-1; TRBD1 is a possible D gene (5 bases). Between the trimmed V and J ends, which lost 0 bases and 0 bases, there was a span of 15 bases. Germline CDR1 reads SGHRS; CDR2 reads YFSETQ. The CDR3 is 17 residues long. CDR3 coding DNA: TGCGCCAGCAGCTTGGTCGGCGCAGGGTCAATGAACACTGAAGCTTTCTTT. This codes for CASSLVGAGSMNTEAFF.

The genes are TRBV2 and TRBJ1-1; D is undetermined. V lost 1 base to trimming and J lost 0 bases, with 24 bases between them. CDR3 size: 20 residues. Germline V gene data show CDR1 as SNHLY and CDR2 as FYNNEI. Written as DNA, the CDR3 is TGTGCCAGCAGTGAAGGGAGCGGGCAGCTCACGGTTTTGATGAACACTGAAGCTTTCTTT. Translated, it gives CASSEGSGQLTVLMNTEAFF.

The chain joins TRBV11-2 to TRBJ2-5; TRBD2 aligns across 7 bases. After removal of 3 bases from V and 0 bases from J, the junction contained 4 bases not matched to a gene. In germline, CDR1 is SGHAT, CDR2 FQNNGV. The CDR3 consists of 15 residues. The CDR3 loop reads CASSFWGGYQETQYF. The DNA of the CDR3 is TGTGCCAGCAGCTTTTGGGGGGGTTACCAAGAGACCCAGTACTTC. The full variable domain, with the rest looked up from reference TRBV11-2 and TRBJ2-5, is EAGVAQSPRYKIIEKRQSVAFWCNPISGHATLYWYQQILGQGPKLLIQFQNNGVVDDSQLPKDRFSAERLKGVDSTLKIQPAKLEDSAVYLCASSFWGGYQETQYFGPGTRLLVL.

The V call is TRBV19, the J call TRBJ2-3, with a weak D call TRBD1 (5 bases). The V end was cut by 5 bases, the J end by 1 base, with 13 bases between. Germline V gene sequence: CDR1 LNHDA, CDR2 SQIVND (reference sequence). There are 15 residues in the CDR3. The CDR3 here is CASSWQGHRTDTQYF. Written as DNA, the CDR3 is TGTGCCAGTAGTTGGCAGGGCCACCGCACAGATACGCAGTATTTT.